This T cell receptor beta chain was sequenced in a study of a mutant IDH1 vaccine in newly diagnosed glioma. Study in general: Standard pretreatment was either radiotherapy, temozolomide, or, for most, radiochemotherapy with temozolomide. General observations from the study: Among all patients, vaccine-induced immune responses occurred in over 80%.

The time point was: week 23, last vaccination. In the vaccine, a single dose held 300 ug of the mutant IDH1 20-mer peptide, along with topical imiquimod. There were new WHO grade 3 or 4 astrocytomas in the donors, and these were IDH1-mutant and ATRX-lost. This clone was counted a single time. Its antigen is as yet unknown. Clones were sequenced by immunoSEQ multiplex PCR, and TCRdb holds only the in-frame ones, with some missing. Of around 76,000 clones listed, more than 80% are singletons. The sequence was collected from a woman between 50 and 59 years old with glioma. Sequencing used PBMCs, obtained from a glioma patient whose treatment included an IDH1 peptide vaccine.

The DNA of the CDR3 is TGCAGCGTTGGACAGGGGCAAAACATTCAGTACTTC. The encoded protein is CSVGQGQNIQYF. The V gene is TRBV29-1, the J gene TRBJ2-4; 8 bases line up with TRBD1. CDR1 SQVTM and CDR2 ANQGSEA come from the germline V gene. J gave up 5 bases and V 4 bases, and 1 base lay outside the gene matches. The CDR3 has 12 residues.